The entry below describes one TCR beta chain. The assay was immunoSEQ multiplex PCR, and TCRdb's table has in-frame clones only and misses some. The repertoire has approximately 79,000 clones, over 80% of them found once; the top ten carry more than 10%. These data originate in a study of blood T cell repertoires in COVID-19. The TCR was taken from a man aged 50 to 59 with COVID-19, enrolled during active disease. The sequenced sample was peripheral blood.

The CDR3: CASTEATGPRYF. In nucleotides, the CDR3 is TGTGCCAGCACCGAGGCCACAGGACCCAGGTACTTC. V gene TRBV6-5 combines with J gene TRBJ2-5; possible D gene TRBD1, 5 bases. V lost 7 bases, J lost 13 bases, and 19 bases lay in between. The CDR3 extends over 12 amino acids. CDR1 is MNHEY and CDR2 is SVGAGI in the germline V gene.